The T cell receptor (beta chain) described here comes from a study of T-cell reconstitution after alpha-beta-depleted transplantation in children. Researchers prepared the TCRbeta library using unique molecular identifiers, the study reports. One entry per CDR3 protein, called by TCRdb with MiXCR from the PCR reads. The sample consists of hundreds of thousands of distinct CDR3 sequences, approximately 9.6% of them appearing once. This clonotype was detected many times. V lost 6 bases and J 4 bases, leaving 10 bases between the germline ends. This CDR3 spans 13 amino acids. Germline V lookup: CDR1 MNHEY, CDR2 SMNVEV (reference sequence).

V and J are TRBV27 and TRBJ1-5; unclear D gene. The sequence came from a human donor who donated a stem cell graft to a child with SCID. Sequenced material: PBMCs from the stem cell graft donor, taken from the stem cell graft. The DNA for the CDR3 is TGTGCCAGCAGACTAACCGGGAATCAGCCCCAGCATTTT. As protein: CASRLTGNQPQHF.